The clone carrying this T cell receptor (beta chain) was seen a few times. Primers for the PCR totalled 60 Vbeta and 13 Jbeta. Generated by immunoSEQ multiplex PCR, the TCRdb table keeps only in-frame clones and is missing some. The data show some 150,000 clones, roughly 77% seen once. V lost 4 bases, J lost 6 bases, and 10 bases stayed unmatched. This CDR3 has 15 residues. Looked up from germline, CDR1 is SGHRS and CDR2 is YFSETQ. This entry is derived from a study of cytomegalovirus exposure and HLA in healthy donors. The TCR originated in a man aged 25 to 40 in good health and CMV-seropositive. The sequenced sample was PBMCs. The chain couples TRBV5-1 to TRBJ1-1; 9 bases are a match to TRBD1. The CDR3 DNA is TGCGCCAGCAGCCCCTCCGGGACAGGGAGCCCTGAAGCTTTCTTT. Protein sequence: CASSPSGTGSPEAFF.